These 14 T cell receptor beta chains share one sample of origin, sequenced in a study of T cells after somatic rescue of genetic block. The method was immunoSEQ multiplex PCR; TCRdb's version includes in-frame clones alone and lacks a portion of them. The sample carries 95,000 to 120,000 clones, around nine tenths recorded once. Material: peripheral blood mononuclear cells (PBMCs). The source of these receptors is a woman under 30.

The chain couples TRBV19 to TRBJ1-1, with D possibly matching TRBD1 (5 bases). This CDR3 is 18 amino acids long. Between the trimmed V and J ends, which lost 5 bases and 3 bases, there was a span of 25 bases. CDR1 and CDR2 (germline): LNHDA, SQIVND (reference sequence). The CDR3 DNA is TGTGCCAGTAGTTCAATGGTGGGGGGATTAGGTGGTGACACTGAAGCTTTCTTT. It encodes CASSSMVGGLGGDTEAFF.

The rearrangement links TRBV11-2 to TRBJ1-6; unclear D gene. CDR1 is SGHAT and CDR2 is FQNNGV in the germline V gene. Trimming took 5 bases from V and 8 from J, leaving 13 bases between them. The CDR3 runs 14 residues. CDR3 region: CASSPGVSHSPLHF. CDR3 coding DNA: TGTGCCAGCAGCCCGGGAGTTTCCCATTCACCCCTCCACTTT.

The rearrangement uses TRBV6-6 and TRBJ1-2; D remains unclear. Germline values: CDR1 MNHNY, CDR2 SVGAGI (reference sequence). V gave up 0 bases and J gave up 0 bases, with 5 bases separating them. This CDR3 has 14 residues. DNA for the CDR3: TGTGCCAGCAGTTACTCGAATACTAACTATGGCTACACCTTC. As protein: CASSYSNTNYGYTF.

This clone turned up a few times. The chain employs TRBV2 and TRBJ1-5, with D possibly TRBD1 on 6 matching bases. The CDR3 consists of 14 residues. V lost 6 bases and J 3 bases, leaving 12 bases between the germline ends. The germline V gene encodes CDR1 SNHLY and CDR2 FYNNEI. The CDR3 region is CASSQTGSNQPQHF. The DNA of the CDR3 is TGTGCCAGCAGCCAGACAGGTTCCAATCAGCCCCAGCATTTT. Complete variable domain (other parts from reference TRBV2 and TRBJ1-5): EPEVTQTPSHQVTQMGQEVILRCVPISNHLYFYWYRQILGQKVEFLVSFYNNEISEKSEIFDDQFSVERPDGSNFTLKIRSTKLEDSAMYFCASSQTGSNQPQHFGDGTRLSIL.

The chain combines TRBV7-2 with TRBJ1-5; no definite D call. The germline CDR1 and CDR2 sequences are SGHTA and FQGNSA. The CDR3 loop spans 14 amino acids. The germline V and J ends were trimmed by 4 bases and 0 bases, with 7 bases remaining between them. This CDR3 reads CASSSALSNQPQHF. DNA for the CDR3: TGTGCCAGCAGCTCCGCCCTTAGCAATCAGCCCCAGCATTTT.

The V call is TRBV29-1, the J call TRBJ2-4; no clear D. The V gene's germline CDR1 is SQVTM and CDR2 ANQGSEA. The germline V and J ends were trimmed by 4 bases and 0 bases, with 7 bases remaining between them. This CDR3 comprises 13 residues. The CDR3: CSVVIGAKNIQYF. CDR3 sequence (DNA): TGCAGCGTTGTTATCGGAGCCAAAAACATTCAGTACTTC.

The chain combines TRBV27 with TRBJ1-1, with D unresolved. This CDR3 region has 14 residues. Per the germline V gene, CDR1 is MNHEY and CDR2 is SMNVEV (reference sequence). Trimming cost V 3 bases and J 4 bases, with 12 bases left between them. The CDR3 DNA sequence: TGTGCCAGCAGTTTGGGAGGCACGGGCACTGAAGCTTTCTTT. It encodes CASSLGGTGTEAFF.

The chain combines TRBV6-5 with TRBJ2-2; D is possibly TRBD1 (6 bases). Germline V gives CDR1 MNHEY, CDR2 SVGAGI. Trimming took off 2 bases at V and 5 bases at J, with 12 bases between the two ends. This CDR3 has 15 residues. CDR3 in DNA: TGTGCCAGCAGTTACACAACCACAGGGACCGGGGAGCTGTTTTTT. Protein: CASSYTTTGTGELFF.

This chain's CDR3 is CATLGDGANVLTF. The CDR3 DNA reads TGTGCCACCCTGGGGGACGGGGCCAACGTCCTGACTTTC. The chain uses TRBV7-3 and TRBJ2-6; perhaps D is TRBD1 or TRBD2 (5 bases each). The germline V gene encodes CDR1 SGHTA and CDR2 FQGTGA. V was clipped by 10 bases and J by 4 bases, with 11 bases between them. The CDR3 runs to 13 residues.

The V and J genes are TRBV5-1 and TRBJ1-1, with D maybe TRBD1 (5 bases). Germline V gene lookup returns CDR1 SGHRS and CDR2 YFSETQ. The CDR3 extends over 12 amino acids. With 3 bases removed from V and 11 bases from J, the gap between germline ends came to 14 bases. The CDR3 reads CASSSDRREAFF. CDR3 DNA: TGCGCCAGCAGCTCAGACAGACGTGAGGCTTTCTTT.

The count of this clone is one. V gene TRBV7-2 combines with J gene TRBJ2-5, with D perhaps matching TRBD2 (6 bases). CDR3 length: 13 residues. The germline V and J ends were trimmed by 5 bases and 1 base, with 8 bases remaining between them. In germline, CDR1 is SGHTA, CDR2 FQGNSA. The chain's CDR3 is CASSPGSQETQYF. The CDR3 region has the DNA TGTGCCAGCAGCCCCGGGAGCCAAGAGACCCAGTACTTC. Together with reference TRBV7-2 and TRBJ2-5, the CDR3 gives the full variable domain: GAGVSQSPSNKVTEKGKDVELRCDPISGHTALYWYRQSLGQGLEFLIYFQGNSAPDKSGLPSDRFSAERTGGSVSTLTIQRTQQEDSAVYLCASSPGSQETQYFGPGTRLLVL.

The CDR3 sequence is CSARIQGYEQYF. The CDR3 DNA is TGCAGCGCCCGGATCCAGGGCTACGAGCAGTACTTC. This chain joins TRBV29-1 and TRBJ2-7; D perhaps matches TRBD1 (5 bases). The germline V gene encodes CDR1 SQVTM and CDR2 ANQGSEA. Trimming took 7 bases from V and 3 from J, leaving 13 bases between them. The length of the CDR3 is 12 residues.

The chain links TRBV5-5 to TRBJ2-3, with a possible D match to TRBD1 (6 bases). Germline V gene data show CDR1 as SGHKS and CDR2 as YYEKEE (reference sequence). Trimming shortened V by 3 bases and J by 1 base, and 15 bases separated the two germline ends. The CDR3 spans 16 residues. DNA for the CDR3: TGTGCCAGCAGCTGGCAAGGGGGAGTGGGCACAGATACGCAGTATTTT. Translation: CASSWQGGVGTDTQYF.

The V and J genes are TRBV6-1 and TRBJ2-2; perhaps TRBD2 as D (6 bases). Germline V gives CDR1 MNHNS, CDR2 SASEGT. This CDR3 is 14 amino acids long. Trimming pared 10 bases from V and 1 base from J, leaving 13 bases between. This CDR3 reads CAIRAGQNTGELFF. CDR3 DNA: TGTGCCATACGAGCGGGTCAGAACACCGGGGAGCTGTTTTTT.